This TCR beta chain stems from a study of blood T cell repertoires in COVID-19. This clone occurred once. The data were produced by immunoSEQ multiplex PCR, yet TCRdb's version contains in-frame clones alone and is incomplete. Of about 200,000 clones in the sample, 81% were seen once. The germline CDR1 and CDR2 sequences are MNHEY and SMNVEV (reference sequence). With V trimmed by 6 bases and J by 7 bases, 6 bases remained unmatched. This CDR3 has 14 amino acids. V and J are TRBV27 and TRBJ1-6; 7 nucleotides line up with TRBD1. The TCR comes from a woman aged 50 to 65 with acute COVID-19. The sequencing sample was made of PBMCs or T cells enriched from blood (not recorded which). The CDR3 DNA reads TGTGCCAGCAGAGGACAGGCCGAAAATTCACCCCTCCACTTT. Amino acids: CASRGQAENSPLHF.